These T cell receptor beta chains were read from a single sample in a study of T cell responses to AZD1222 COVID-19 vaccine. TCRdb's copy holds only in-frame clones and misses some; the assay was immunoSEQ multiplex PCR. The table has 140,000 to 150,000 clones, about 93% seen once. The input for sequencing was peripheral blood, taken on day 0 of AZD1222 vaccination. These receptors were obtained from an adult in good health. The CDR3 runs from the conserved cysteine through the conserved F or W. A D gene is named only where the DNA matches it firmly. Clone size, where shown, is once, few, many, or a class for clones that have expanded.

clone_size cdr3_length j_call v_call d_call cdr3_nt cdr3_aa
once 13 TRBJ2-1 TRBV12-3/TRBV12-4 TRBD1 TGTGCCAGCAGCTGGACAGGGCGGGGTGAGCAGTTCTTC CASSWTGRGEQFF
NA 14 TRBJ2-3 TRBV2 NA TGTGCCAGCAGGTCGGGAGTGAGCACAGATACGCAGTATTTT CASRSGVSTDTQYF
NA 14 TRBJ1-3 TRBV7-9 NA TGTGCCAGCAGCTCACAGGGAATTGGAAACACCATATATTTT CASSSQGIGNTIYF
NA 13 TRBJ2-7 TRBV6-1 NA TGTGCCAGCAGTGATTTCAGACAAGACGAGCAGTACTTC CASSDFRQDEQYF
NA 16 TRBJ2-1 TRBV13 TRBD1 TGTGCCAGCAGCGATCCCGGGACAGGGGTCTACAATGAGCAGTTCTTC CASSDPGTGVYNEQFF
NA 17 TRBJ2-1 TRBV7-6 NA TGTGCCAGCAGCTTAGAAAGAGTCCTGAGCTCCTACAATGAGCAGTTCTTC CASSLERVLSSYNEQFF
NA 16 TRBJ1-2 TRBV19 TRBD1 TGTGCCAGTAGCATCTACTCGGACAGGGGGGACTATGGCTACACCTTC CASSIYSDRGDYGYTF
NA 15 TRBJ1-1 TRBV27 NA TGTGCCAGCAGGTCCCCGGGACGAGGAACAACTGAAGCTTTCTTT CASRSPGRGTTEAFF
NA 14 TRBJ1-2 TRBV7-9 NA TGTGCCAGCAGTTACAGGGATATGGGCTATGGTTACACCTTC CASSYRDMGYGYTF
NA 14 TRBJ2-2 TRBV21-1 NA TGTGCCAGCAGCACCGGGACGGTCACCGGGGAGCTGTTTTTT CASSTGTVTGELFF
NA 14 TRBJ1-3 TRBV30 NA TGTGCCTGCCGCCGGAGGGGATCTGGAAACACCATATATTTT CACRRRGSGNTIYF
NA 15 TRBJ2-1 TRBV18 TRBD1 TGTGCCAGCTCACCACCGAGACAGGGGATCGATGAGCAGTTCTTC CASSPPRQGIDEQFF
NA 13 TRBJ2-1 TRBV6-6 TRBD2 TGTGCCAGCAGCCAGCGGGGATACAATGAGCAGTTCTTC CASSQRGYNEQFF
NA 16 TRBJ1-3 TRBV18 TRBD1 TGTGCCAGCTCAATACGGGACAGAGCTTCTGGAAACACCATATATTTT CASSIRDRASGNTIYF
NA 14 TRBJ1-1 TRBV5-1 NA TGCGCCAGCAGCCATGGACGGTCGAACACTGAAGCTTTCTTT CASSHGRSNTEAFF
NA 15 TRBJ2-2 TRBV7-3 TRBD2 TGTGCCAGTTCCGGGACTAGCGTGAACACCGGGGAGCTGTTTTTT CASSGTSVNTGELFF
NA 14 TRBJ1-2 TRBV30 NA TGTGCCTGGAGTGTACATGTGGATTCAGAAGGCTACACCTTC CAWSVHVDSEGYTF
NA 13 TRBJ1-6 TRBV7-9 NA TGTGCCAGCAGCATGCCGTTTGCCTCACCCCTCCACTTT CASSMPFASPLHF
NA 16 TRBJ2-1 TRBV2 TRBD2 TGTGCCAGCACCTCCCATGGACTAGCGAGTACAAATGAGCAGTTCTTC CASTSHGLASTNEQFF
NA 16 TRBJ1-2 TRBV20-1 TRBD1 TGCAGTGCTAGTGATGGAACAGGACAGGGGGCTGGTGGCTACACCTTC CSASDGTGQGAGGYTF
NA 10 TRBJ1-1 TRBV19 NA TGTGCCAGTAGAGGCCACGAAGCTTTCTTT CASRGHEAFF
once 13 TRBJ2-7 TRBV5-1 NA TGCGCCAGCAGCTTGTTATCAGATGGCGAGCAGTACTTC CASSLLSDGEQYF
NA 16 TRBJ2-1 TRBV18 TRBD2 TGTGCCAGCTCACCACCGTCTAGCGGGGGCTTCCTGGGGCAGTTCTTC CASSPPSSGGFLGQFF
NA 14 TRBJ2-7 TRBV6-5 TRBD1 TGTGCCAGCAGTTACTCACAGGGGGCCTACGAGCAGTACTTC CASSYSQGAYEQYF
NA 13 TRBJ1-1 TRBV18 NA TGTGCCAGCTCATCCCAGGCCAACACTGAAGCTTTCTTT CASSSQANTEAFF
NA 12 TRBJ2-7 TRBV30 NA TGTGCCTGGAGCATTGGTAGCTACGAGCAGTACTTC CAWSIGSYEQYF
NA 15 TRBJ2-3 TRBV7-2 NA TGTGCCAGCAGCTTGGGCGGCTCTCGCACAGATACGCAGTATTTT CASSLGGSRTDTQYF
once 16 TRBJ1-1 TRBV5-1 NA TGCGCCAGCAGCTTGGGGACCAGGGTGAGGAACACTGAAGCTTTCTTT CASSLGTRVRNTEAFF
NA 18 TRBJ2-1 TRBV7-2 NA TGTGCCAGCAGCTTCCTCGGGTTGGCGCAGGGTGGCTACAATGAGCAGTTCTTC CASSFLGLAQGGYNEQFF
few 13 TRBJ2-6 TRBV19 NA TGTGCCAGTAGTATACAGGACTCCCGAGTCCTGACTTTC CASSIQDSRVLTF
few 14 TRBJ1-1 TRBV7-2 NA TGTGCCAGCAGCTTGAACGGAATGAACACTGAAGCTTTCTTT CASSLNGMNTEAFF
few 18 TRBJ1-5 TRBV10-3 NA TGTGCCATCAGTGAGAGGTGGGGGAGCCTAGATTCCAATCAGCCCCAGCATTTT CAISERWGSLDSNQPQHF
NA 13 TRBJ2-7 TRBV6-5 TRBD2 TGTGCCAGCACCCCGGGACTAGCGGGGGAGCAGTACTTC CASTPGLAGEQYF
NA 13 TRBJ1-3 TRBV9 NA TGTGCCAGCAGCTCCTACCAGGGAAACACCATATATTTT CASSSYQGNTIYF
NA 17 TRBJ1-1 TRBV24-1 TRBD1 TGTGCCACCAGTGATTTGCCTTCGACAGGGACGGACACTGAAGCTTTCTTT CATSDLPSTGTDTEAFF
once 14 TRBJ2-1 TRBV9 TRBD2 TGTGCCAGCAGCGGACTAGCGGGAGTACATGAGCAGTTCTTC CASSGLAGVHEQFF
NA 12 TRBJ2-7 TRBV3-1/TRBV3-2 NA TGTGCCAGCAGCCAGACTAGGACCGAGCAGTACTTC CASSQTRTEQYF
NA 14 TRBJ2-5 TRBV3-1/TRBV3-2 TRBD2 TGTGCCAGCAGCCAAGCGGGGGGAGAGAAGACCCAGTACTTC CASSQAGGEKTQYF
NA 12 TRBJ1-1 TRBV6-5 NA TGTGCCAGCAGCCCCCTGAACACTGAAGCTTTCTTT CASSPLNTEAFF
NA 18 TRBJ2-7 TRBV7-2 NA TGTGCCAGCAGCTTCGACAGATTAACAAGAAAAGGACCCCACGAGCAGTACTTC CASSFDRLTRKGPHEQYF
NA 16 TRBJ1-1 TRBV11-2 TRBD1 TGTGCCAGCAGCCAAACAGGGGGCGTACAGGGCACTGAAGCTTTCTTT CASSQTGGVQGTEAFF
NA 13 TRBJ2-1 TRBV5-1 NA TGCGCCAGCAGCTTGGCTGGGGTCAATGAGCAGTTCTTC CASSLAGVNEQFF
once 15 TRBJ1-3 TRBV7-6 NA TGTGCCAGCAGCTTAGCGCGTCCCTCTGGAAACACCATATATTTT CASSLARPSGNTIYF
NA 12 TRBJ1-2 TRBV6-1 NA TGTGCCAGCAGTGAAGGGGTCTATGGCTACACCTTC CASSEGVYGYTF
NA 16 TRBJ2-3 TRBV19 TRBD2 TGTGCCAGTACCCTATACGGGGGGGCCGAGACAGATACGCAGTATTTT CASTLYGGAETDTQYF
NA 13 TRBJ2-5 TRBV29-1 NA TGCAGCGTCCTTCGGATCCTCGGGGAGACCCAGTACTTC CSVLRILGETQYF
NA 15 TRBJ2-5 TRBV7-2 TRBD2 TGTGCCAGCAGCCCCTCCGGGACTAGCGTGGAGACCCAGTACTTC CASSPSGTSVETQYF
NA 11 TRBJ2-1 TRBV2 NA TGTGCCAGCAGCCCCGCAGAGGAGCAGTTCTTC CASSPAEEQFF
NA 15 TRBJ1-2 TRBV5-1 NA TGCGCCAGCATCCCACAGGGAGCATCAAACTATGGCTACACCTTC CASIPQGASNYGYTF
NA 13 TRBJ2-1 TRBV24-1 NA TGTGCCACCAGCGCTAGCGTACACAATGAGCAGTTCTTC CATSASVHNEQFF
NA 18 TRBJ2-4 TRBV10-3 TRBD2 TGTGCCATCAGTGAGGGAGCGGGGGGGCTTAGAGCCAAAAACATTCAGTACTTC CAISEGAGGLRAKNIQYF
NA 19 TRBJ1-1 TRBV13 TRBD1 TGTGCCAGCAGCTTAGGAAACACCGGGACAGGGTATTTGCGTACTGAAGCTTTCTTT CASSLGNTGTGYLRTEAFF
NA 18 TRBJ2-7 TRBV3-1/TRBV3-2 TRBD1 TGTGCCAGCAGCCACTCGGGACAGGTCAAGCCCAGACTACCCGAGCAGTACTTC CASSHSGQVKPRLPEQYF
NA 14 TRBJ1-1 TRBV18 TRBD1 TGTGCCAGCTCCGTAACAGGGGGCGCAGATGAAGCTTTCTTT CASSVTGGADEAFF
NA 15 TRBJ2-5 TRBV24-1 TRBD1 TGTGCCACCAGTGACTCCGGGACAGGGACTGAGACCCAGTACTTC CATSDSGTGTETQYF
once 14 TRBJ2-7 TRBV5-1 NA TGCGCCAGCAGCTTGGGGGGAGAGGCCTACGAGCAGTACTTC CASSLGGEAYEQYF
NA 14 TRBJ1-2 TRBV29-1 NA TGCAGCGTTGAAGATGGGGGACATAACTATGGCTACACCTTC CSVEDGGHNYGYTF
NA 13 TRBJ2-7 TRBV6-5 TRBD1 TGTGCCAGCAGCCGACAGGGCTCCTACGAGCAGTACTTC CASSRQGSYEQYF
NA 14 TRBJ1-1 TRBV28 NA TGTGCCAGCAGTTTCAGCGGGGGCGGAGGGGAAGCTTTCTTT CASSFSGGGGEAFF
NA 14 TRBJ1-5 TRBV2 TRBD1 TGTGCCAGCACCTACGGGGACAGAAATCAGCCCCAGCATTTT CASTYGDRNQPQHF